This paragraph reports one T cell receptor (beta chain). What antigen it recognizes has not been identified. No base quality values were provided; no much bigger clone lies one nucleotide off. The donors were roughly 38 Caucasian individuals from Russia, aged 6 to 90 years, who were systemically healthy. Each donor gave about 9.7 milliliters of peripheral blood, drawn into EDTA-treated Vacutainer tubes. PBMCs were isolated by Ficoll-Paque density-gradient centrifugation, with at least 7 million obtained per sample. Trizol reagent was used to extract total RNA from PBMCs, with at least 5 micrograms per sample. For every donor, an aliquot of PBMCs went through flow cytometry to measure the percentages of naive CD45RAhigh/CD27high T cells. The library was generated by 5' RACE. A second PCR of roughly 7 to 11 cycles was performed with a sample-barcoded 5' primer and a J-beta primer mix. A template-switch 5' adaptor carrying 12 random nucleotides introduced a unique molecular identifier onto each TCR beta cDNA molecule. At least 2.5 million CDR3-containing paired-end reads were obtained from each sample. The Mint cDNA synthesis kit, primed by a TRBC-specific oligonucleotide, was used to synthesize first-strand cDNA from all RNA. All cDNA was treated with uracil-DNA glycosylase and then went through a first 18-cycle PCR with the universal primers M1SS and BC2_uni_R. The paper's processing steps were these. For normalization, 1 million high-quality reads were randomly selected from each sample, with every read carrying a distinct molecular identifier. Instead of being binned into consensus sequences, reads that shared molecular identifiers were thrown out. CDR3 identification, clonotype clustering and error correction used MiTCR with a Q25 quality threshold and the strictest error-elimination algorithm. A nonparametric unseen species model with Euler transformation was used to estimate a lower bound on total TCR beta diversity. Using fastp at Q25 and MiXCR, TCRdb reprocessed the public reads and kept productive beta chains. Rows are combined by CDR3 protein, so each entry shows the most common genes and DNA. TCRdb, rather than the study authors, made the V and J calls. The sample table shows around 1,900,000 distinct CDR3 sequences, and approximately 39% are seen once. The leading ten clones occupy under 25% of the sample.

Looking up the germline V gene yields CDR1 MNHEY and CDR2 SVGEGT. The CDR3 runs 13 residues from the cysteine to the phenylalanine. Of the read, only the CDR3 DNA is kept; its 39 bases are in frame from base 1. Between the V and J ends, shortened by 7 bases and 8 bases respectively, the junction contains 15 bases. The record originates from a study of blood T cells in healthy people across ages (dated by TCRdb to about 2015). In the study overall: In model experiments, template switching captured roughly one uniquely barcoded TCR beta cDNA molecule for every two T cells. Using deep sequencing normalized with unique cDNA molecular identifiers, the study measured how TCR beta repertoire diversity changes with age. Four age groups were formed from the donors: young (average about 15 years), middle-aged (around 39), aged (62) and long-lived (around 82). To avoid experimental bias, donors of different ages were randomly spread across the sequencing lanes. Two additional independent replicas of 1 million unique cDNA reads from the same blood draw were analyzed for two donors (one aged 18 to 30 and one aged 80 or older).

Results the study describes overall, beyond this receptor: The percentage of naive T cells measured by flow cytometry correlated strongly with observed TCR beta diversity. Estimates of total diversity based on one million sequenced T cells were considered lower bounds and underestimates. Since profiling was done on bulk unsorted PBMCs, naive and antigen-experienced compartments could not be conclusively compared. As age increased, observed TCR beta diversity per million T cells dropped in a roughly linear way, and a significant reduction was already evident by age 40. Because the CMV infection status of the donors was unknown, age-related changes in expanded clonotypes may potentially have been confounded. Compared with the aged group, the long-lived group had more naive CD4+ T cells, fewer expanded clones and increased TCR diversity, suggesting age selection.

The sequencing input was blood. Recombination joined TRBV6-2 or TRBV6-3 with TRBJ2-1; D gene: possibly TRBD2, on 6 matching bases. The TCR sequence derives from a human donor in good health. The DNA sequence is as follows: TGTGCCAGCACCAACGGAGGGTATGATGAGCAGTTCTTC. Its protein reads: CASTNGGYDEQFF.